Detailed here is one TCR beta chain. Its antigen is still unknown. The V gene lost 2 bases and the J gene lost 4 bases, with 11 bases spanning the gap. The CDR3 has 13 amino acids. Germline-derived CDR1 and CDR2 are DFQATT and SNEGSKA (reference sequence). The sample is drawn from a study of human T cells and chemical hapten exposure. Study-wide background: All patients underwent weekly scalp dosing with diphenylcyclopropenone for the full roughly 22-week study. A mostly female patient group had alopecia areata, totalis or universalis.

Specified time point: pre-sensitization, week 0. As for treatment: therapeutic diphenylcyclopropenone sensitization with weekly scalp DPC. Total RNA came from unfractionated whole blood. Points from the study as a whole: Expanded TCRs clustered into significantly more large CDR3 similarity groups than controls, the analysis revealed.

A single record per CDR3 protein comes from TCRdb applying MiXCR to the RACE reads. The sample includes about 180,000 distinct CDR3 sequences, 25% to 30% of them seen just once. The clonotype originates from a woman aged 30 to 39 with alopecia areata. Some clones in this sample may be carry-over from other donors' samples. The chain couples TRBV20-1 to TRBJ2-5; D unclear. The specimen was whole blood, collected in connection with sensitization to the hapten diphenylcyclopropenone (DPC). The CDR3 DNA reads TGCAGTGCTAGACTCACCGGGCGAGAGACCCAGTACTTC. Its protein product is CSARLTGRETQYF.